This TCR beta chain stems from a study of T-cell memory formation after mild COVID-19. Study-level points and caveats: Some clones that responded turned up in pre-infection memory, which suggests that cross-reactive memory joined in.

TCRdb processed the 5' RACE reads anew with MiXCR; each CDR3 protein has one entry. The sample comprises about 360,000 distinct CDR3 sequences, 10% to 15% of which are singletons, and around 21% rests with the top ten. CDR3 size: 14 residues. Trimming removed 5 bases at V and 2 bases at J, with 13 bases between. For this clonotype: Its antigen is unidentified.

The V call is TRBV12-3 or TRBV12-4, the J call TRBJ2-7, with D unclear. Sequencing was carried out using PBMCs or a T cell subset sorted from them (not recorded which). The sequence was obtained from a man aged 18 to 30 who had mild COVID-19 (a few samples of this study predate the infection). Cell type and time point are not known. The CDR3 here is CASSLYNNPYEQYF. CDR3 coding DNA: TGTGCCAGCAGTCTTTACAATAACCCCTACGAGCAGTACTTC.